Listed here are 25 T cell receptor beta chains from one sample, sequenced in a study of post-analysis software for immune sequencing data. TCR beta cDNA libraries included unique molecular identifiers. TCRdb re-called the PCR reads with MiXCR, one entry per CDR3 protein. This table holds about 540,000 distinct CDR3 sequences, around a third found once. These receptors have no known antigen. Study observations and caveats: TRBV segments more frequent in patients than in controls numbered roughly five and included TRBV5-6, TRBV5-1 and TRBV20-1.

Sequenced material: blood. The receptors were gathered from a girl under 18 with multiple sclerosis.

This clonotype was seen more than once but under ten times. V and J are TRBV18 and TRBJ1-1, with D unclear. The V end was cut by 2 bases, the J end by 1 base, with 2 bases between. Germline V CDR1 and CDR2: KGHSH, LQKENI. The CDR3 has 12 residues. CDR3 amino acids: CASSPENTEAFF. The CDR3 region has the DNA TGTGCCAGCTCACCAGAGAACACTGAAGCTTTCTTT.

As regards this clonotype: A much larger clone lies a single base off, so this may be a read error. The CDR3 region has the DNA TGTGCCAGCAGCCTGTATCTTCTGGGGACTAGCGGGAACAATGAGCAGTTCTTC. Translation gives CASSLYLLGTSGNNEQFF. The chain has TRBV4-2 and TRBJ2-1; TRBD2 matches at 13 bases. Germline V gene lookup returns CDR1 LGHNA and CDR2 YNFKEQ. This CDR3 comprises 18 residues. The V and J ends lost 4 bases and 5 bases, in that order; junction bases with no gene match: 11.

The chain carries TRBV4-1 and TRBJ2-1; 7 bases are a match to TRBD1. CDR1 and CDR2 from the germline V gene are MGHRA and YSYEKL. The J segment lost 4 bases and the V segment lost 7 bases, leaving 4 bases of the junction unmatched. This CDR3 has 13 amino acids. The CDR3 nucleotides read TGCGCCAGCACCCGGGACAGATACAATGAGCAGTTCTTC. This gives the protein CASTRDRYNEQFF.

The sample holds a few counts of this clonotype. The chain links TRBV2 to TRBJ2-4; D perhaps matches TRBD2 (6 bases). Between the trimmed V and J ends, which lost 8 bases and 6 bases, there was a span of 14 bases. Germline CDR1 and CDR2: SNHLY and FYNNEI. This CDR3 region has 13 residues. This CDR3 reads CASEGTSVNIQYF. CDR3 DNA: TGTGCCAGCGAGGGGACTTCTGTAAACATTCAGTACTTC.

This clonotype was found a few times. The CDR3 DNA is TGTGCCAGCAGCCCCCTTACAGATAAGCAGTACTTC. It translates to CASSPLTDKQYF. The V call is TRBV5-5, the J call TRBJ2-5, with D uncertain. V was clipped by 4 bases and J by 11 bases, with 15 bases between them. This CDR3 has 12 residues. The germline V gene encodes CDR1 SGHKS and CDR2 YYEKEE (reference sequence).

There are a few counts of this clonotype. The chain combines TRBV10-3 with TRBJ2-5, with D tentatively TRBD1 (6 bases). Trimming shortened V by 6 bases and J by 4 bases, and 12 bases separated the two germline ends. In germline, CDR1 is ENHRY, CDR2 SYGVKD. The CDR3 totals 13 residues. The CDR3: CAISQGGRETQYF. DNA of the CDR3: TGTGCCATCAGCCAAGGGGGTCGAGAGACCCAGTACTTC.

This clonotype was seen more than once but under ten times. The rearrangement links TRBV7-2 to TRBJ2-7; D gene unclear. Trimming took 2 bases from V and 5 from J, leaving 7 bases between them. The CDR3 runs to 12 residues. Looked up from germline, CDR1 is SGHTA and CDR2 is FQGNSA. As DNA, the CDR3 is TGTGCCAGCAGCTTAAACGTCCACGAGCAGTACTTC. It is translated as CASSLNVHEQYF.

The J gene is TRBJ1-2, the V gene TRBV7-2; D uncertain. The CDR3 sequence is 13 residues long. V lost 3 bases and J lost 7, with 12 bases in between. Per the germline V gene, CDR1 is SGHTA and CDR2 is FQGNSA. As DNA, the CDR3 is TGTGCCAGCAGCTTTTCGGTTGTCGGTGGCTACACCTTC. Encoded protein: CASSFSVVGGYTF.

This clonotype appeared many times. The chain uses TRBV20-1 and TRBJ2-3; no clear D gene. Trimming left V 3 bases short and J 6 bases short, with 4 bases between. CDR3 length: 10 amino acids. Per germline, CDR1 DFQATT and CDR2 SNEGSKA (reference sequence). CDR3 sequence (DNA): TGCAGTGCTAGGGTGGATACGCAGTATTTT. This gives the protein CSARVDTQYF.

V and J are TRBV29-1 and TRBJ1-1, with 7 nucleotides matching TRBD1. Germline V lookup: CDR1 SQVTM, CDR2 ANQGSEA. The ends lost 4 bases at V and 1 base at J; junction bases unmatched: 6. The CDR3 runs 14 residues. CDR3 bases: TGCAGCGTTGGTTACAGGGGTAAGAACACTGAAGCTTTCTTT. It specifies CSVGYRGKNTEAFF.

The rearrangement uses TRBV20-1 and TRBJ2-1, with 15 bases aligning to TRBD2. Germline-derived CDR1 and CDR2 are DFQATT and SNEGSKA (reference sequence). CDR3 length: 19 residues. The V segment lost 1 base and the J segment 1 base; nucleotides outside the gene matches: 8. CDR3 region: CSARGASGTSGGSYNEQFF. CDR3 nucleotides: TGCAGTGCTAGAGGCGCTTCCGGGACTAGCGGGGGGTCCTACAATGAGCAGTTCTTC.

This chain links TRBV12-3 or TRBV12-4 with TRBJ1-6; D is unclear. The CDR3 is 12 residues long. Trimming left V 5 bases short and J 5 bases short, with 4 bases between. CDR3 loop: CASSAHNSPLHF. In DNA form, the CDR3 reads TGTGCCAGCAGTGCTCATAATTCACCCCTCCACTTT.

This rearrangement joins TRBV7-8 to TRBJ2-1; 13 bases line up with TRBD2. Judging by the DNA end, TRBJ2-7 fits better; the J call may be wrong. Looked up from germline, CDR1 is SGHVS and CDR2 is FQNEAQ. This CDR3 comprises 20 residues. The CDR3 loop reads CASSLALWTSGGEAYNEQYF. The CDR3 DNA follows: TGTGCCAGCAGCTTAGCGCTTTGGACTAGCGGGGGAGAAGCCTACAATGAGCAGTACTTC.

This clonotype appeared many times. The chain recombines TRBV7-9 with TRBJ1-2; TRBD1 aligns across 9 bases. The J segment lost 7 bases and the V segment lost 5 bases, leaving 2 bases of the junction unmatched. Germline loops: CDR1 SEHNR, CDR2 FQNEAQ (reference sequence). This CDR3 comprises 12 residues. The CDR3, as DNA: TGTGCCAGCAGCGGACAGGGGTTTGGCTACACCTTC. This encodes CASSGQGFGYTF. Combining the CDR3 with reference TRBV7-9 and TRBJ1-2 gives the whole variable domain DTGVSQNPRHKITKRGQNVTFRCDPISEHNRLYWYRQTLGQGPEFLTYFQNEAQLEKSRLLSDRFSAERPKGSFSTLEIQRTEQGDSAMYLCASSGQGFGYTFGSGTRLTVV.

The CDR3 sequence is CSATTGVSQPQHF. In nucleotides, the CDR3 is TGCAGTGCTACTACAGGGGTGTCTCAGCCCCAGCATTTT. This chain links TRBV20-1 with TRBJ1-5; TRBD1 matches at 7 bases. CDR1 and CDR2 from the germline V gene are DFQATT and SNEGSKA (reference sequence). V trimming: 4 bases; J trimming: 6 bases; junction bases outside the gene matches: 6. This CDR3 has 13 residues.

CDR3 in amino acids: CASSLRPGYQETQYF. DNA for the CDR3: TGCGCCAGCAGCTTGCGTCCTGGTTACCAAGAGACCCAGTACTTC. The chain combines TRBV5-1 with TRBJ2-5; D gene unclear. This CDR3 contains 15 residues. The germline CDR1 and CDR2 sequences are SGHRS and YFSETQ. V was clipped by 1 base and J by 0 bases, with 10 bases between them.

This clonotype was recorded a few times. Germline is not matched at one junction end, which may reflect a read error. V usage is TRBV20-1 and J usage is TRBJ2-1, with TRBD2 matching over 10 bases. This CDR3 contains 15 residues. Germline CDR1 and CDR2: DFQATT and SNEGSKA (reference sequence). CDR3 amino acids: CSAPLAGEPYNERFF. The CDR3, as DNA: TGCAGTGCTCCCCTAGCGGGGGAACCCTACAATGAGCGGTTCTTC.

The table lists this clonotype with a few counts. The rearrangement links TRBV6-1 to TRBJ2-1, with 8 bases aligning to TRBD2. J was trimmed by 4 bases and V by 4 bases; bases with no gene match: 3. The CDR3 runs 14 residues. CDR1 and CDR2 (germline): MNHNS, SASEGT. CDR3 sequence (DNA): TGTGCCAGCAGTGTGGGACTAGGTTACAATGAGCAGTTCTTC. It specifies CASSVGLGYNEQFF.

This rearrangement joins TRBV6-5 to TRBJ1-5; D is perhaps TRBD1 (5 bases). V was clipped by 6 bases and J by 7 bases, with 13 bases between them. The CDR3 is 13 residues long. Per the germline V gene, CDR1 is MNHEY and CDR2 is SVGAGI. In DNA form, the CDR3 reads TGTGCCAGCAGACGAGTTCCAGGGCAGCCCCAGCATTTT. Translation: CASRRVPGQPQHF.

This clonotype was picked up a small number of times. This sequence joins TRBV5-1 and TRBJ1-1, with unresolved D. The V gene lost 0 bases and the J gene lost 1 base, with 16 bases spanning the gap. CDR1 and CDR2 (germline): SGHRS, YFSETQ. This CDR3 is built from 17 residues. The CDR3 coding sequence is TGCGCCAGCAGCTTGGCCCTGTCCCGGTCATGGAACACTGAAGCTTTCTTT. Its translation: CASSLALSRSWNTEAFF.

This clonotype turned up a few times. This chain uses TRBV6-1 with TRBJ2-7, with a tentative D call TRBD1 (5 bases). The CDR3 loop spans 14 amino acids. Germline lookup yields CDR1 MNHNS and CDR2 SASEGT. Trimming left V 10 bases short and J 3 bases short, with 19 bases between. This chain's CDR3 is CATVGAGNLYEQYF. DNA of the CDR3: TGTGCCACAGTAGGGGCAGGGAATCTCTACGAGCAGTACTTC.

The V gene is TRBV20-1, the J gene TRBJ2-3; 9 bases map to TRBD2. Trimming removed 4 bases from V and 1 base from J; junction bases left unmatched: 6. Germline V lookup: CDR1 DFQATT, CDR2 SNEGSKA (reference sequence). This CDR3 comprises 15 residues. CDR3 sequence: CSATSSGEGTDTQYF. The CDR3 DNA reads as TGCAGTGCTACCTCTAGCGGGGAGGGCACAGATACGCAGTATTTT.

Details on this clonotype: The junction departs from the called germline gene at one end, perhaps through a read error. This chain joins TRBV4-1 and TRBJ2-1, with TRBD1 matching over 7 bases. Germline lookup yields CDR1 MGHRA and CDR2 YSYEKL. The CDR3 covers 16 residues. This chain's CDR3 is CASNQITGVGYNEQFF. In nucleotides, the CDR3 is TGCGCCAGCAACCAAATCACAGGGGTCGGGTACAATGAGCAGTTCTTC.

This clonotype has just a few counts. This chain uses TRBV20-1 with TRBJ1-5; D possibly corresponds to TRBD1 (6 bases). Germline V gene data show CDR1 as DFQATT and CDR2 as SNEGSKA (reference sequence). This CDR3 has 13 amino acids. V lost 5 bases and J 4 bases, leaving 12 bases between the germline ends. This CDR3 is CSALRDTNQPQHF. The CDR3 bases are TGCAGTGCTCTCCGGGACACTAATCAGCCCCAGCATTTT.

The CDR3 nucleotides read TGCGCCAGCAGCTTGGGGCCTGCCGGACAGAGGGGGATCTACGAGCAGTACTTC. It encodes CASSLGPAGQRGIYEQYF. This chain links TRBV5-1 with TRBJ2-7; D is possibly TRBD1 (6 bases). CDR3 length: 18 residues. CDR1 is SGHRS, CDR2 YFSETQ, per germline. Deletions cut 0 bases from V and 3 bases from J, with 22 bases between.